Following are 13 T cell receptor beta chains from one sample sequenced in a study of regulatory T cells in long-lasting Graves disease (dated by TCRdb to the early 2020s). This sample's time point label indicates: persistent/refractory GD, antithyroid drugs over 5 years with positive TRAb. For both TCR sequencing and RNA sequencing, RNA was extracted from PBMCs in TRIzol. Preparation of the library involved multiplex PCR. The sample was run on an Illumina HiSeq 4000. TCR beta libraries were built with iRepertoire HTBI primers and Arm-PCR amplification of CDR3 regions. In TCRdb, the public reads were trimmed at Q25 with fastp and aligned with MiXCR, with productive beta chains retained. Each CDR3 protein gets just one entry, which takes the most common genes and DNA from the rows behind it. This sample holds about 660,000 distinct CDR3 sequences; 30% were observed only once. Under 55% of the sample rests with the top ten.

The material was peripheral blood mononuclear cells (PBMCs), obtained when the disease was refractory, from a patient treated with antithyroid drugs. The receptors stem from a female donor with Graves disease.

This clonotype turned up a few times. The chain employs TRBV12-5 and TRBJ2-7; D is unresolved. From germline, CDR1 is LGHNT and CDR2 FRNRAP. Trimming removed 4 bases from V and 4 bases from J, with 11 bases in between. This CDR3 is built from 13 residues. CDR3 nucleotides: TGTGCTAGTGGTTACTCCACCCCTTACGAGCAGTACTTC. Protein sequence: CASGYSTPYEQYF.

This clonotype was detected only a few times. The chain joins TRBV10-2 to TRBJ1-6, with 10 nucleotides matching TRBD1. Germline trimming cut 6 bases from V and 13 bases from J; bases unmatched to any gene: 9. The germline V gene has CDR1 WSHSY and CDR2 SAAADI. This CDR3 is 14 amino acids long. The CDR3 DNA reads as TGCGCCAGCAGGGACAGGGGGGAGAACTCGCCCCTCCACTTT. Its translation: CASRDRGENSPLHF.

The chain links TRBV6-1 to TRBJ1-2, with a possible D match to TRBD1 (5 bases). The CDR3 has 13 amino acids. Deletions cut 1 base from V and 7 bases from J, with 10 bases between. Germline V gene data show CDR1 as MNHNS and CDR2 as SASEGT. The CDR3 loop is CASSEEGPSGYTF. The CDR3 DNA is TGTGCCAGCAGTGAAGAGGGACCGAGTGGCTACACCTTC.

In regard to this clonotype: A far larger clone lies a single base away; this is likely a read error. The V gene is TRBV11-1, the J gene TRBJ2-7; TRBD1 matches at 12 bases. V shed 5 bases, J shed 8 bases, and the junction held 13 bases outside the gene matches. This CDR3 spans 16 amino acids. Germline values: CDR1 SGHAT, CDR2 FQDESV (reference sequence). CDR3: CASSRKGQGALDKQYF. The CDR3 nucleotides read TGTGCCAGCAGCCGGAAGGGACAGGGGGCGTTAGACAAGCAGTACTTC. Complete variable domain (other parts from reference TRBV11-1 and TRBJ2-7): EAEVAQSPRYKITEKSQAVAFWCDPISGHATLYWYRQILGQGPELLVQFQDESVVDDSQLPKDRFSAERLKGVDSTLKIQPAELGDSAMYLCASSRKGQGALDKQYFGPGTRLTVT.

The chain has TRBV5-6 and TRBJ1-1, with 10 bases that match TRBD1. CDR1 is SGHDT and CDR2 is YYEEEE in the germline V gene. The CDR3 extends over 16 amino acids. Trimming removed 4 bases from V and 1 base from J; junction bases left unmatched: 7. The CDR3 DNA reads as TGTGCCAGCAGCCCCGGAGACAGGGGGCCGAACACTGAAGCTTTCTTT. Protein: CASSPGDRGPNTEAFF. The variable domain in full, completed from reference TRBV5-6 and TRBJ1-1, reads DAGVTQSPTHLIKTRGQQVTLRCSPKSGHDTVSWYQQALGQGPQFIFQYYEEEERQRGNFPDRFSGHQFPNYSSELNVNALLLGDSALYLCASSPGDRGPNTEAFFGQGTRLTVV.

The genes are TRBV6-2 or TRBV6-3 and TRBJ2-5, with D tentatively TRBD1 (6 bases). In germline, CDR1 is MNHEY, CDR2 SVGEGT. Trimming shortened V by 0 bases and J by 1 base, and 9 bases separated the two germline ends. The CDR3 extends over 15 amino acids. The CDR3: CASSYSGQIQETQYF. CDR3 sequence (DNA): TGTGCCAGCAGTTACTCTGGACAGATCCAAGAGACCCAGTACTTC.

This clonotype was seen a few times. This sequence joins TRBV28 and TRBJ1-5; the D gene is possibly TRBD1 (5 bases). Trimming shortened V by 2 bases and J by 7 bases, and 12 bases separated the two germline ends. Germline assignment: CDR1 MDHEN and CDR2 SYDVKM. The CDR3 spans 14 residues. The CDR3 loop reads CASSLGGVRQPQHF. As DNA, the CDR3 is TGTGCCAGCAGTTTAGGAGGGGTCAGGCAGCCCCAGCATTTT.

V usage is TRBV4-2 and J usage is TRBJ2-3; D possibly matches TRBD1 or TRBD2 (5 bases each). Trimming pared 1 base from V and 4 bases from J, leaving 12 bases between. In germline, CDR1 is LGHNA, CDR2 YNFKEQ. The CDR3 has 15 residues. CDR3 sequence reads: CASSQAQRGADTQYF. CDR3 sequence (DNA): TGTGCCAGCAGCCAAGCGCAGCGAGGGGCAGATACGCAGTATTTT.

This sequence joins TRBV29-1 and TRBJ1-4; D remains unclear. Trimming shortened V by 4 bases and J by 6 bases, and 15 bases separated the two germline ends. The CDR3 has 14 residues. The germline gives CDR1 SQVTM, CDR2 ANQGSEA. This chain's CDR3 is CSVAREIGDEKLFF. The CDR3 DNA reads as TGCAGCGTTGCCCGGGAGATTGGGGATGAAAAACTGTTTTTT.

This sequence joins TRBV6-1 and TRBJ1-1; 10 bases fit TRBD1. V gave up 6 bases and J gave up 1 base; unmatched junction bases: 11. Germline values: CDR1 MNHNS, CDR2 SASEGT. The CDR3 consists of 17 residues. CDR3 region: CASSHTGTGVRNTEAFF. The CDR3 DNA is TGTGCCAGCAGCCATACCGGGACAGGGGTCAGGAACACTGAAGCTTTCTTT.

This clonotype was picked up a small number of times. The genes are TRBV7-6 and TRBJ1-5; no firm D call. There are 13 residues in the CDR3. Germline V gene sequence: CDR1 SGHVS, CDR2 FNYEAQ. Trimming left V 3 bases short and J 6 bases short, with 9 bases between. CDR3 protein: CASSLGNLQPQHF. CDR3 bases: TGTGCCAGCAGCTTGGGGAATCTTCAGCCCCAGCATTTT.

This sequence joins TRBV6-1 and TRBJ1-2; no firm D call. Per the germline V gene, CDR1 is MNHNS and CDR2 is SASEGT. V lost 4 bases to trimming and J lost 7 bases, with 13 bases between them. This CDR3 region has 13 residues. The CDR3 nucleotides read TGTGCCAGCAGTGTTGTGACGGGAGTTGGCTACACCTTC. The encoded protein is CASSVVTGVGYTF.

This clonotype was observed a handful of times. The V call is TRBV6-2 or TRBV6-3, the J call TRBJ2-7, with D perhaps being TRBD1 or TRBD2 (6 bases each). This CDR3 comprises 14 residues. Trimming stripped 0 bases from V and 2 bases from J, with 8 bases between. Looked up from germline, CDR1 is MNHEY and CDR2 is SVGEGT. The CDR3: CASSYSGGTYEQYF. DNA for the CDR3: TGTGCCAGCAGTTACTCGGGGGGCACCTACGAGCAGTACTTC.